This passage covers 28 T cell receptor beta chains from one sample sequenced in a study of blood T cells in healthy people across ages. It was with a sample-barcoded 5' primer and a J-beta primer mix that a second PCR of about 6 to 12 cycles was run. TCRdb used MiXCR to reprocess the 5' RACE reads, holding one entry per CDR3 protein. The repertoire holds about 970,000 distinct CDR3 sequences, with about 53% as singletons. The sequencing sample was made of blood. Every receptor here comes from a woman in her sixties in good health.

Concerning this clonotype: This could be a read error, since a much larger clone is one nucleotide away. This rearrangement joins TRBV11-2 to TRBJ2-5; no clear D. Deletions cut 3 bases from V and 11 bases from J, with 13 bases between. Germline CDR1 and CDR2: SGHAT and FQNNGV. The CDR3 sequence is 12 residues long. The CDR3 loop is CASSFSNNEQYF. The CDR3 DNA is TGTGCCAGCAGCTTCAGTAACAATGAGCAGTACTTC. Drawing the rest from reference TRBV11-2 and TRBJ2-5, the complete variable domain is EAGVAQSPRYKIIEKRQSVAFWCNPISGHATLYWYQQILGQGPKLLIQFQNNGVVDDSQLPKDRFSAERLKGVDSTLKIQPAKLEDSAVYLCASSFSNNEQYFGPGTRLLVL.

This rearrangement joins TRBV20-1 to TRBJ2-1, with 7 bases lining up with TRBD2. J was trimmed by 4 bases and V by 6 bases; bases with no gene match: 9. CDR1 DFQATT and CDR2 SNEGSKA come from the germline V gene (reference sequence). The CDR3 extends over 14 amino acids. In DNA form, the CDR3 reads TGCAGTGCCGTTGGGAGCGGGGCTTACAATGAGCAGTTCTTC. Translating it yields CSAVGSGAYNEQFF.

The chain recombines TRBV5-6 with TRBJ2-1; D possibly matches TRBD1 or TRBD2 (5 bases each). This CDR3 region has 15 residues. Between the trimmed V and J ends, which lost 5 bases and 4 bases, there was a span of 16 bases. In germline, CDR1 is SGHDT, CDR2 YYEEEE. CDR3 sequence: CASRWGTSIYNEQFF. Written as DNA, the CDR3 is TGTGCCAGCAGATGGGGGACCAGTATTTACAATGAGCAGTTCTTC.

This sequence joins TRBV27 and TRBJ2-1; D remains unclear. From germline, CDR1 is MNHEY and CDR2 SMNVEV (reference sequence). The CDR3 has 15 amino acids. V was shortened by 8 bases and J by 0 bases, with 14 bases between the two germline ends. As DNA, the CDR3 is TGTGCCAGCGGTCCGGGTCCCAGCTCCTACAATGAGCAGTTCTTC. This codes for CASGPGPSSYNEQFF.

This clonotype was seen only a few times. This chain links TRBV25-1 with TRBJ2-7, with D perhaps TRBD1 or TRBD2 (5 bases each). Trimming stripped 3 bases from V and 6 bases from J, with 15 bases between. The CDR3 extends over 14 amino acids. Germline V gene lookup returns CDR1 MGHDK and CDR2 SYGVNS. CDR3 sequence: CASSEPGPQGEQYF. CDR3 in DNA: TGTGCCAGCAGTGAGCCGGGACCCCAGGGCGAGCAGTACTTC.

Details on this clonotype: A read error may produce the germline difference seen at one junction end. The J gene is TRBJ2-1, the V gene TRBV4-1, with D perhaps given as TRBD1 or TRBD2 (6 bases each). Looked up from germline, CDR1 is MGHRA and CDR2 is YSYEKL. CDR3 length equals 16 residues. CDR3 residues: CASSQQKGGSYNKQFF. The CDR3 coding sequence is TGCGCCAGCAGCCAGCAAAAGGGGGGATCCTACAATAAGCAGTTCTTC.

This chain connects TRBV4-2 to TRBJ2-2, with a tentative D call TRBD1 (6 bases). Germline V CDR1 and CDR2: LGHNA, YNFKEQ. This CDR3 is built from 14 residues. V lost 3 bases and J lost 5, with 10 bases in between. CDR3 in DNA: TGTGCCAGCAGCCAGGGGGCTTTTACCGGGGAGCTGTTTTTT. Translated: CASSQGAFTGELFF.

This chain connects TRBV10-3 to TRBJ1-1, with D hard to call. The CDR3 runs 16 residues. Germline V CDR1 and CDR2: ENHRY, SYGVKD. Between the trimmed V and J ends, which lost 0 bases and 3 bases, there was a span of 14 bases. The chain's CDR3 is CAISESLSFGDTEAFF. The CDR3 coding sequence is TGTGCCATCAGTGAGTCGCTTTCCTTTGGGGACACTGAAGCTTTCTTT.

This clonotype was observed a few times. The chain couples TRBV12-3 or TRBV12-4 to TRBJ2-2; D is perhaps TRBD2 (5 bases). Trimming took off 6 bases at V and 4 bases at J, with 12 bases between the two ends. This CDR3 region has 14 residues. The CDR3 DNA reads as TGTGCCAGCAGACTCCGGGGTCTCACCGGGGAGCTGTTTTTT. Its translation: CASRLRGLTGELFF.

The J gene is TRBJ2-2, the V gene TRBV2; the D is unclear. Germline CDR1 is SNHLY and CDR2 is FYNNEI. The CDR3 has 15 amino acids. The ends were cut back, 3 bases at V and 7 bases at J, with 15 bases in the middle. DNA for the CDR3: TGTGCCAGCAGTGAGCCCATCCCATCCGTCGGGGAGCTGTTTTTT. It encodes CASSEPIPSVGELFF. Drawing the rest from reference TRBV2 and TRBJ2-2, the complete variable domain is EPEVTQTPSHQVTQMGQEVILRCVPISNHLYFYWYRQILGQKVEFLVSFYNNEISEKSEIFDDQFSVERPDGSNFTLKIRSTKLEDSAMYFCASSEPIPSVGELFFGEGSRLTVL.

The rearrangement uses TRBV20-1 and TRBJ1-2; tentative D call: TRBD1 (5 bases). The CDR3 loop spans 12 amino acids. Germline values: CDR1 DFQATT, CDR2 SNEGSKA (reference sequence). The germline V and J ends were trimmed by 5 bases and 4 bases, with 11 bases remaining between them. CDR3 nucleotide sequence: TGCAGTGCTCCGGGACTGGCCTATGGCTACACCTTC. Amino acids: CSAPGLAYGYTF.

This clonotype has only a few counts. The DNA of the CDR3 is TGCGCCAGCACCAACATGGAACTAGCGGGGGAAGGTTCCTACGAGCAGTACTTC. Its protein is CASTNMELAGEGSYEQYF. J is TRBJ2-7 and V is TRBV5-1; 11 bases agree with TRBD2. The germline gives CDR1 SGHRS, CDR2 YFSETQ. CDR3 size: 18 residues. J lost 1 base, V lost 6 bases, and 15 bases had no gene match.

Here the CDR3 DNA reads TGTGCCACCAGCAGAGCACTAGCGGGAGCGTCCCACGAGCAGTACTTC. It encodes CATSRALAGASHEQYF. The rearrangement joins TRBV15 to TRBJ2-7, with 11 bases fitting TRBD2. This CDR3 is 16 amino acids long. V shed 1 base and J 5 bases; nucleotides not matched to a gene: 7. Germline assignment: CDR1 LNHNV and CDR2 YYDKDF (reference sequence).

The J gene is TRBJ2-7, the V gene TRBV20-1; D gene unclear. Germline V gene data show CDR1 as DFQATT and CDR2 as SNEGSKA (reference sequence). This CDR3 is 11 amino acids long. V lost 2 bases and J lost 6, with 8 bases in between. The CDR3 DNA is TGCAGTGCTAGATTGGTGGCCGAGCAGTACTTC. Protein product: CSARLVAEQYF.

The chain has TRBV12-5 and TRBJ2-3; 8 bases fit TRBD1. CDR3 length: 15 amino acids. The V segment lost 6 bases and the J segment 6 bases; nucleotides outside the gene matches: 11. CDR1 and CDR2 from the germline V gene are LGHNT and FRNRAP. CDR3 nucleotide sequence: TGTGCTAGTGGCCCCGGGACAGGTCTCTTCGATACGCAGTATTTT. Translation: CASGPGTGLFDTQYF.

V gene TRBV6-1 combines with J gene TRBJ2-3; 14 bases agree with TRBD2. Unmatched junction bases numbered 12, after V lost 9 bases and J lost 1 base. CDR1 MNHNS and CDR2 SASEGT come from the germline V gene. The CDR3 is 18 amino acids. Here the CDR3 reads CARGTSGRGVRGTDTQYF. For the CDR3, the DNA is TGTGCCAGAGGGACTAGCGGGAGAGGTGTACGGGGCACAGATACGCAGTATTTT.

This rearrangement joins TRBV20-1 to TRBJ2-1; 7 nucleotides line up with TRBD1. The J segment lost 1 base and the V segment lost 8 bases, leaving 8 bases of the junction unmatched. Germline loops: CDR1 DFQATT, CDR2 SNEGSKA (reference sequence). The CDR3 runs to 14 residues. The CDR3 is CSTTPTGSYNEQFF. DNA for the CDR3: TGCAGTACGACACCGACAGGGTCCTACAATGAGCAGTTCTTC.

The chain recombines TRBV29-1 with TRBJ2-5; 7 positions agree with TRBD2. The CDR3 extends over 13 amino acids. CDR1 and CDR2 (germline): SQVTM, ANQGSEA. J gave up 0 bases and V 7 bases, and 5 bases lay outside the gene matches. The CDR3 bases are TGCAGCGCTGCGGGAGAGGACCAAGAGACCCAGTACTTC. This sequence encodes CSAAGEDQETQYF.

The V and J genes are TRBV27 and TRBJ2-6; weak D call: TRBD1 (6 bases). The CDR3 is made up of 15 amino acids. The germline V gene encodes CDR1 MNHEY and CDR2 SMNVEV (reference sequence). V gave up 7 bases and J gave up 0 bases, with 10 bases separating them. The CDR3 bases are TGTGCCAGCACCAAGGGGGTCTCTGGGGCCAACGTCCTGACTTTC. The encoded protein is CASTKGVSGANVLTF.

The table lists this clonotype with many counts. The chain recombines TRBV12-3 or TRBV12-4 with TRBJ2-5; D is unresolved. Trimming removed 2 bases from V and 5 bases from J, with 12 bases in between. The CDR3 is made up of 14 amino acids. CDR3 amino acids: CASSLNPALETQYF. CDR3 in DNA: TGTGCCAGCAGTTTAAACCCGGCGTTGGAGACCCAGTACTTC.

This clonotype showed up just a few times. The chain has TRBV24-1 and TRBJ2-4; D is unclear. The CDR3 runs to 14 residues. V gave up 2 bases and J gave up 3 bases, with 7 bases separating them. Per the germline V gene, CDR1 is KGHDR and CDR2 is SFDVKD. CDR3 amino acids: CATSDSGVKNIQYF. In DNA form, the CDR3 reads TGTGCCACCAGTGATTCCGGAGTCAAAAACATTCAGTACTTC.

There are a few counts of this clonotype. This sequence joins TRBV29-1 and TRBJ2-1, with TRBD1 matching 10 bases. Germline V CDR1 and CDR2: SQVTM, ANQGSEA. Trimming at V came to 7 bases and at J to 10 bases, leaving 10 bases not matched to a gene. There are 13 residues in the CDR3. The CDR3 DNA follows: TGCAGCGCCGCGCGGGACAGGGGTTGGGAGCAGTTCTTC. It yields the protein CSAARDRGWEQFF.

The chain combines TRBV7-2 with TRBJ1-2; D is unresolved. The CDR3 totals 13 residues. V lost 5 bases, J lost 4 bases, and 11 bases lay in between. Germline-derived CDR1 and CDR2 are SGHTA and FQGNSA. CDR3 sequence: CASSTTVVYGYTF. In nucleotides, the CDR3 is TGTGCCAGCAGCACCACCGTAGTCTATGGCTACACCTTC.

The V call is TRBV30, the J call TRBJ2-3; D gene ambiguous. This CDR3 has 15 residues. CDR1 is GTSNPN and CDR2 is SVGIG in the germline V gene (reference sequence). The V and J ends lost 0 bases and 3 bases respectively, with 13 bases between them. This CDR3 reads CAWSVDGVSTDTQYF. Here the CDR3 DNA reads TGTGCCTGGAGTGTCGATGGCGTGAGTACAGATACGCAGTATTTT.

The rearrangement uses TRBV7-2 and TRBJ1-5; D remains unclear. Between the trimmed V and J ends, which lost 6 bases and 7 bases, there was a span of 13 bases. Germline-derived CDR1 and CDR2 are SGHTA and FQGNSA. The CDR3 is made up of 13 amino acids. The CDR3 DNA follows: TGTGCCAGCAGTGGTAGGTTTGGACAGCCCCAGCATTTT. It translates to CASSGRFGQPQHF.

The chain links TRBV25-1 to TRBJ1-2; 12 bases agree with TRBD1. Germline values: CDR1 MGHDK, CDR2 SYGVNS. The length of the CDR3 is 17 residues. Losses at the gene ends were 10 bases for V and 6 bases for J; bases not matched to a gene: 18. The CDR3 nucleotides read TGTGCCACCAAAACCGGGACAGGGGGCTTAAGTTGGGATGGCTACACCTTC. It specifies CATKTGTGGLSWDGYTF.

This chain uses TRBV29-1 with TRBJ2-4, with TRBD2 matching 9 bases. The ends lost 6 bases at V and 13 bases at J; junction bases unmatched: 19. CDR1 SQVTM and CDR2 ANQGSEA come from the germline V gene. CDR3 length: 15 amino acids. CDR3 coding DNA: TGCAGCGTACGAACCGGGACTAGCCCTCCATACACGCAGTACTTC. The encoded protein is CSVRTGTSPPYTQYF. Based on the CDR3 plus reference TRBV29-1 and TRBJ2-4, the full variable domain is SAVISQKPSRDICQRGTSLTIQCQVDSQVTMMFWYRQQPGQSLTLIATANQGSEATYESGFVIDKFPISRPNLTFSTLTVSNMSPEDSSIYLCSVRTGTSPPYTQYFGAGTRLSVL.

This clonotype has more than one count but fewer than ten. The rearrangement links TRBV4-3 to TRBJ2-3; D is perhaps TRBD1 (6 bases). The CDR3 is 13 residues long. Germline CDR1 reads LGHNA; CDR2 reads YSLEER. Between the trimmed V and J ends, which lost 3 bases and 5 bases, there was a span of 9 bases. The DNA for the CDR3 is TGCGCCAGCAGCCATGAGACAGGAGATACGCAGTATTTT. Amino acids: CASSHETGDTQYF.